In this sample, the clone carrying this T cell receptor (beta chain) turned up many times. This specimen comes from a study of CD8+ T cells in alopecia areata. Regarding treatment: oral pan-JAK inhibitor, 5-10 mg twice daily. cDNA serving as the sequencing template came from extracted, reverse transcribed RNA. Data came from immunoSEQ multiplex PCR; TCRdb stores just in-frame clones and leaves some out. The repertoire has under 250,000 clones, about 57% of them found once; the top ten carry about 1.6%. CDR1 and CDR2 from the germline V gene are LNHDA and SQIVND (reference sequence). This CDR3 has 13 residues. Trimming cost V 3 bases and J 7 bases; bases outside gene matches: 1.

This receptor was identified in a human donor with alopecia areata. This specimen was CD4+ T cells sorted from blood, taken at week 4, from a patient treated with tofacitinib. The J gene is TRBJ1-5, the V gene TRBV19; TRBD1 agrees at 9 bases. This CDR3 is CASSMDRGQPQHF. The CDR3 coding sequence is TGTGCCAGTAGTATGGACAGGGGCCAGCCCCAGCATTTT.